The 28 T cell receptor beta chains in this list originate from one sample, sequenced in a study of T cells in narcolepsy. Sequencing used immunoSEQ multiplex PCR; TCRdb keeps in-frame clones, though not all of them. The table lists about 32,000 clones, roughly 87% of them singletons. The sequenced material came from CD45RA- memory CD4+ T cells from PBMCs. These receptors were taken from a human donor with narcolepsy.

V and J are TRBV4-2 and TRBJ2-3; D is ambiguous. This CDR3 spans 19 amino acids. The ends were cut back, 2 bases at V and 0 bases at J, with 21 bases in the middle. In germline, CDR1 is LGHNA, CDR2 YNFKEQ. The CDR3 DNA sequence: TGTGCCAGCAGCCAAAACAAACGACCGGGCCCGTCTAGCACAGATACGCAGTATTTT. Translation gives CASSQNKRPGPSSTDTQYF.

V usage is TRBV9 and J usage is TRBJ2-5; the D gene could be TRBD1 or TRBD2 (5 bases each). With 6 bases removed from V and 9 bases from J, the gap between germline ends came to 21 bases. Germline CDR1 and CDR2: SGDLS and YYNGEE. This CDR3 spans 14 amino acids. The CDR3 sequence: CASTAGADQLSQYF. CDR3 in DNA: TGTGCCAGCACCGCCGGGGCAGACCAACTGTCCCAGTACTTC.

The chain recombines TRBV7-2 with TRBJ2-7; a weak D match, TRBD1 (5 bases). V lost 6 bases to trimming and J lost 0 bases, with 21 bases between them. CDR1 and CDR2 from the germline V gene are SGHTA and FQGNSA. The CDR3 has 17 amino acids. The CDR3 spells CASSLRGGATTSYEQYF. The CDR3 DNA is TGTGCCAGCAGTTTAAGGGGCGGAGCTACAACCTCCTACGAGCAGTACTTC.

For the CDR3, the DNA is TGTGCCACCAGCAAAGATACCCGCACAGATACGCAGTATTTT. Translated, it gives CATSKDTRTDTQYF. The chain carries TRBV15 and TRBJ2-3; D ambiguous. The CDR3 loop spans 14 amino acids. V was cut by 4 bases and J by 1 base, with 9 bases left in between. Germline V gives CDR1 LNHNV, CDR2 YYDKDF (reference sequence).

V and J are TRBV30 and TRBJ1-1, with D possibly being TRBD1 (5 bases). V gave up 0 bases and J gave up 4 bases, with 15 bases separating them. The CDR3 has 15 amino acids. Germline CDR1 GTSNPN, CDR2 SVGIG (reference sequence). This CDR3 reads CAWSVPRGKGTEAFF. The CDR3 nucleotides read TGTGCCTGGAGTGTGCCCCGGGGGAAAGGCACTGAAGCTTTCTTT.

The chain carries TRBV7-9 and TRBJ2-1, with D unclear. The germline V and J ends were trimmed by 8 bases and 6 bases, with 17 bases remaining between them. The CDR3 totals 14 residues. Germline V gene data show CDR1 as SEHNR and CDR2 as FQNEAQ (reference sequence). CDR3 bases: TGTGCCAGCCAAGCCAGCGCGAACCGCAATGAGCAGTTCTTC. This translates into CASQASANRNEQFF.

The table lists this clone with a count of one. The chain combines TRBV29-1 with TRBJ2-7; D not certain. This CDR3 is 14 amino acids long. Germline V lookup: CDR1 SQVTM, CDR2 ANQGSEA. Between the trimmed V and J ends, which lost 5 bases and 0 bases, there was a span of 14 bases. In DNA form, the CDR3 reads TGCAGCGTTCAAGTGGCTCTTAGCTCCTACGAGCAGTACTTC. It translates to CSVQVALSSYEQYF.

In this sample, this clone turned up once. The chain combines TRBV5-1 with TRBJ2-5; no clear D gene. The DNA end favors TRBJ2-7, so the J call may be wrong. This CDR3 region has 14 residues. CDR1 is SGHRS, CDR2 YFSETQ, per germline. The DNA for the CDR3 is TGCGCCAGCAGCCCTGACTCAAACGCCTACGAGCAGTACTTC. Translated: CASSPDSNAYEQYF.

This chain uses TRBV9 with TRBJ1-2, with D maybe TRBD1 (5 bases). V was trimmed by 0 bases and J by 4 bases, leaving 13 bases between them. Germline CDR1 reads SGDLS; CDR2 reads YYNGEE. The CDR3 contains 15 residues. Written as DNA, the CDR3 is TGTGCCAGCAGCGTAGCTAGCCAGGGCGGCTATGGCTACACCTTC. This codes for CASSVASQGGYGYTF. Using reference TRBV9 and TRBJ1-2 for the parts outside the CDR3, the full variable domain is DSGVTQTPKHLITATGQRVTLRCSPRSGDLSVYWYQQSLDQGLQFLIQYYNGEERAKGNILERFSAQQFPDLHSELNLSSLELGDSALYFCASSVASQGGYGYTFGSGTRLTVV.

V usage is TRBV7-2 and J usage is TRBJ2-7; TRBD2 agrees at 7 bases. The CDR3 is 14 residues long. CDR1 and CDR2 (germline): SGHTA, FQGNSA. J was trimmed by 6 bases and V by 4 bases; bases with no gene match: 9. The CDR3 spells CASSSRAGMGEQYF. CDR3 bases: TGTGCCAGCAGCTCCCGAGCGGGGATGGGCGAGCAGTACTTC.

This clone showed up just a few times. The rearrangement links TRBV9 to TRBJ2-1; unclear D gene. CDR3 size: 15 residues. Germline V gene lookup returns CDR1 SGDLS and CDR2 YYNGEE. V lost 4 bases, J lost 2 bases, and 13 bases lay in between. In DNA form, the CDR3 reads TGTGCCAGCAGCCCCCTCTTAGCTACCTACAATGAGCAGTTCTTC. It encodes CASSPLLATYNEQFF.

The DNA of the CDR3 is TGTGCCAGCCGTAGACAGCCGGGGGCCCAAGAGACCCAGTACTTC. This encodes CASRRQPGAQETQYF. The chain uses TRBV5-4 and TRBJ2-5; D may match TRBD1 or TRBD2 (6 bases each). V was clipped by 7 bases and J by 1 base, with 17 bases between them. Germline CDR1 and CDR2: SGHNT and YYREEE (reference sequence). The CDR3 sequence is 15 residues long.

The chain recombines TRBV11-3 with TRBJ2-3, with a weak D call TRBD1 (6 bases). V lost 1 base and J lost 5, with 10 bases in between. The CDR3 has 14 residues. CDR1 and CDR2 from the germline V gene are SGHNT and YENEEA. The CDR3 region is CASSLGRGEDTQYF. The CDR3 bases are TGTGCCAGCAGCTTAGGCAGGGGAGAAGATACGCAGTATTTT.

This clone was seen just once. V usage is TRBV7-8 and J usage is TRBJ1-5; D possibly corresponds to TRBD1 (6 bases). Germline CDR1 reads SGHVS; CDR2 reads FQNEAQ. The CDR3 sequence is 15 residues long. Trimming left V 2 bases short and J 7 bases short, with 15 bases between. CDR3 loop: CASSLYRDGSQPQHF. Here the CDR3 DNA reads TGTGCCAGCAGCTTATACAGGGATGGGTCCCAGCCCCAGCATTTT.

This clone was seen once. This chain joins TRBV28 and TRBJ2-1, with TRBD1 matching 8 bases. The V gene end was trimmed by 1 base and the J gene end by 6 bases; junction bases not matched to a gene: 8. This CDR3 has 16 residues. Germline V gene lookup returns CDR1 MDHEN and CDR2 SYDVKM. This chain's CDR3 is CASSLFTGGRVNEQFF. The CDR3 DNA reads as TGTGCCAGCAGTTTATTCACAGGGGGTCGGGTCAATGAGCAGTTCTTC.

This chain joins TRBV6-5 and TRBJ2-2; D is tentatively TRBD1 or TRBD2 (5 bases each). Looked up from germline, CDR1 is MNHEY and CDR2 is SVGAGI. Between the trimmed V and J ends, which lost 6 bases and 5 bases, there was a span of 10 bases. The CDR3 runs 13 residues. The CDR3: CASRRDLTGELFF. The DNA for the CDR3 is TGTGCCAGCAGGAGGGACCTTACCGGGGAGCTGTTTTTT.

The V call is TRBV6-6, the J call TRBJ2-5; tentatively, D is TRBD1 (5 bases). Per the germline V gene, CDR1 is MNHNY and CDR2 is SVGAGI (reference sequence). Trimming removed 6 bases from V and 5 bases from J, with 16 bases in between. CDR3 length equals 14 residues. The CDR3 is CASSAQGWTETQYF. The DNA of the CDR3 is TGTGCCAGCAGCGCTCAGGGATGGACGGAGACCCAGTACTTC.

The gene calls are TRBV4-3 and TRBJ1-2; 7 bases line up with TRBD1. V lost 4 bases to trimming and J lost 5 bases; unmatched junction nucleotides: 7. This CDR3 has 14 residues. Germline CDR1 and CDR2: LGHNA and YSLEER. The CDR3 loop is CASSPRQGNYGYTF. Here the CDR3 DNA reads TGCGCCAGCAGCCCCCGACAGGGAAATTATGGCTACACCTTC.

Points on this clone: Other DNA sequences of this sample code for an identical CDR3. This chain joins TRBV7-2 and TRBJ2-1; 9 bases are a match to TRBD1. The V gene's germline CDR1 is SGHTA and CDR2 FQGNSA. Trimming removed 6 bases from V and 9 bases from J; junction bases left unmatched: 9. The CDR3 has 14 amino acids. CDR3 amino acids: CASSTRTGVSEQFF. For the CDR3, the DNA is TGTGCCAGCAGTACAAGGACAGGGGTGAGTGAGCAGTTCTTC.

The chain joins TRBV7-8 to TRBJ2-3; D remains unclear. V was pared by 0 bases and J by 6 bases, with 10 bases between. The CDR3 consists of 14 residues. Germline-derived CDR1 and CDR2 are SGHVS and FQNEAQ. The chain's CDR3 is CASSLAPARDTQYF. The CDR3 DNA reads as TGTGCCAGCAGCTTAGCGCCGGCCCGGGATACGCAGTATTTT.

The chain employs TRBV15 and TRBJ1-1; D is ambiguous. CDR1 and CDR2 from the germline V gene are LNHNV and YYDKDF (reference sequence). This CDR3 contains 14 residues. Trimming shortened V by 0 bases and J by 5 bases, and 10 bases separated the two germline ends. DNA for the CDR3: TGTGCCACCAGCAGAGACAGGCAGACGACTGAAGCTTTCTTT. This gives the protein CATSRDRQTTEAFF.

The chain has TRBV10-3 and TRBJ1-1; D is uncertain. V lost 10 bases, J lost 5 bases, and 17 bases lay in between. The CDR3 consists of 13 residues. CDR1 ENHRY and CDR2 SYGVKD come from the germline V gene. The CDR3 DNA sequence: TGTGCCACATCGGAGGTTCCCCCGACTGAAGCTTTCTTT. Protein: CATSEVPPTEAFF.

The chain joins TRBV5-1 to TRBJ1-2; D not certain. The V and J ends lost 4 bases and 4 bases respectively, with 14 bases between them. Looked up from germline, CDR1 is SGHRS and CDR2 is YFSETQ. The CDR3 sequence is 14 residues long. CDR3 in DNA: TGCGCCAGCAGCCAACCCGGTCTGGCCTATGGCTACACCTTC. It encodes CASSQPGLAYGYTF.

V usage is TRBV14 and J usage is TRBJ1-6; D gene ambiguous. The CDR3 consists of 13 residues. Germline V gene lookup returns CDR1 SGHDN and CDR2 FVKESK. V lost 8 bases and J lost 7, with 12 bases in between. For the CDR3, the DNA is TGTGCCAGCCGCGGGAACTACAATTCACCCCTCCACTTT. Its protein is CASRGNYNSPLHF.

The rearrangement uses TRBV6-5 and TRBJ2-7; D may match TRBD1 or TRBD2 (5 bases each). Germline-derived CDR1 and CDR2 are MNHEY and SVGAGI. This CDR3 is 14 amino acids long. Trimming shortened V by 7 bases and J by 1 base, and 14 bases separated the two germline ends. The CDR3 region has the DNA TGTGCCAGCATGAGGGGAAAAAAATCCTACGAGCAGTACTTC. It translates to CASMRGKKSYEQYF.

The CDR3 sequence: CASRAGTVSNQPQHF. The DNA of the CDR3 is TGTGCCAGCAGGGCCGGGACGGTGAGCAATCAGCCCCAGCATTTT. The genes are TRBV2 and TRBJ1-5; maybe TRBD1 (5 bases). V was pared by 6 bases and J by 1 base, with 13 bases between. The length of the CDR3 is 15 residues. The germline V gene has CDR1 SNHLY and CDR2 FYNNEI.

V and J are TRBV7-9 and TRBJ2-3, with 10 positions matching TRBD1. Germline V gene lookup returns CDR1 SEHNR and CDR2 FQNEAQ (reference sequence). V lost 5 bases, J lost 6 bases, and 8 bases stayed unmatched. The length of the CDR3 is 15 residues. This CDR3 reads CASSVDRGRPDTQYF. The DNA of the CDR3 is TGTGCCAGCAGCGTTGACAGGGGGCGCCCCGATACGCAGTATTTT.

For the CDR3, the DNA is TGTGCCAGCAGCTTCAGCGGGAATAATCCCGAGCAGTACTTC. Translation: CASSFSGNNPEQYF. The J gene is TRBJ2-7, the V gene TRBV7-9, with 7 bases aligning to TRBD2. Losses at the gene ends were 3 bases for V and 6 bases for J; bases not matched to a gene: 8. Germline CDR1 reads SEHNR; CDR2 reads FQNEAQ (reference sequence). There are 14 residues in the CDR3.